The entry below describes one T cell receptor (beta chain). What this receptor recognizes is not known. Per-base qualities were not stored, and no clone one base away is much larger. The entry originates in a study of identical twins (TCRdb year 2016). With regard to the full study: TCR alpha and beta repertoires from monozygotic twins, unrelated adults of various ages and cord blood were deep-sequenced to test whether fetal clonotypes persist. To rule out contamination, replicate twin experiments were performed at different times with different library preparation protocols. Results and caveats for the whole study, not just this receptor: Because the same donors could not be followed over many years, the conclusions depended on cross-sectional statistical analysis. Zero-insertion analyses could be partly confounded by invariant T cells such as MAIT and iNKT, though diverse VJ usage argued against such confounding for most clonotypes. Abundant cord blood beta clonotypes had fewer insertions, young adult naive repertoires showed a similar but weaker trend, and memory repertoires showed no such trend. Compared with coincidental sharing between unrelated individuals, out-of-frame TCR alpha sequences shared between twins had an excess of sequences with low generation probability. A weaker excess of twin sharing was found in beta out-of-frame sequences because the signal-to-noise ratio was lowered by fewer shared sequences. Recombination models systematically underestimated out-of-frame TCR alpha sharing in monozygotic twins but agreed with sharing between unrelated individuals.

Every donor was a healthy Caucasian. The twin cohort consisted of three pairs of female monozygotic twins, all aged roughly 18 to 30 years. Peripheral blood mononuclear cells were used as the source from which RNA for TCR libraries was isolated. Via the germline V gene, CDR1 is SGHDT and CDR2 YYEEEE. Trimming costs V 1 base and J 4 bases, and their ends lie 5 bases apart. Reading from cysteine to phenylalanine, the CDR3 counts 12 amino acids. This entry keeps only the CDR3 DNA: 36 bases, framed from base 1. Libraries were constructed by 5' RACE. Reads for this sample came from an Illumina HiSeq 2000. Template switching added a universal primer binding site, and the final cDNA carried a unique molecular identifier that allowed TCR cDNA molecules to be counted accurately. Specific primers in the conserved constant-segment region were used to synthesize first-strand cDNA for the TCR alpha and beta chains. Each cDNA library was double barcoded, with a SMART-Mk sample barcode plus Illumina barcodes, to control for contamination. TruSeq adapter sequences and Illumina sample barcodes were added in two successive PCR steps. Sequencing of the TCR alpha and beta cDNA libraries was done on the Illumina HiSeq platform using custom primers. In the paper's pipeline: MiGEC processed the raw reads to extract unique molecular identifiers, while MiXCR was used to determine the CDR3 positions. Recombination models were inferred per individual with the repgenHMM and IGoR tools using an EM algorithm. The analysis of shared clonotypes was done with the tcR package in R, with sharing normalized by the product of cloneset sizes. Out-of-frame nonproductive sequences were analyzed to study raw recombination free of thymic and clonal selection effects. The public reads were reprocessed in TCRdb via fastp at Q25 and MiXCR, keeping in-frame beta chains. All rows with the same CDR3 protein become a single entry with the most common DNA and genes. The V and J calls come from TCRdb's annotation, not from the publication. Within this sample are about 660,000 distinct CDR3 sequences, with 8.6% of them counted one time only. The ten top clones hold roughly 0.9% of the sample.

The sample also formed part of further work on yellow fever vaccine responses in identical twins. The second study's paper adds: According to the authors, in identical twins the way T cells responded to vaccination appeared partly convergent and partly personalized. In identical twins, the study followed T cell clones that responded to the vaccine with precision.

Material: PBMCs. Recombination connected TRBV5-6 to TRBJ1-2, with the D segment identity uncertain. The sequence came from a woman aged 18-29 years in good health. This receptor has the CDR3 CASSLFSYGYTF. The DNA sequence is TGTGCCAGCAGCTTGTTCAGCTATGGCTACACCTTC. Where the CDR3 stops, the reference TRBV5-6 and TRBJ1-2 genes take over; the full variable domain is DAGVTQSPTHLIKTRGQQVTLRCSPKSGHDTVSWYQQALGQGPQFIFQYYEEEERQRGNFPDRFSGHQFPNYSSELNVNALLLGDSALYLCASSLFSYGYTFGSGTRLTVV.